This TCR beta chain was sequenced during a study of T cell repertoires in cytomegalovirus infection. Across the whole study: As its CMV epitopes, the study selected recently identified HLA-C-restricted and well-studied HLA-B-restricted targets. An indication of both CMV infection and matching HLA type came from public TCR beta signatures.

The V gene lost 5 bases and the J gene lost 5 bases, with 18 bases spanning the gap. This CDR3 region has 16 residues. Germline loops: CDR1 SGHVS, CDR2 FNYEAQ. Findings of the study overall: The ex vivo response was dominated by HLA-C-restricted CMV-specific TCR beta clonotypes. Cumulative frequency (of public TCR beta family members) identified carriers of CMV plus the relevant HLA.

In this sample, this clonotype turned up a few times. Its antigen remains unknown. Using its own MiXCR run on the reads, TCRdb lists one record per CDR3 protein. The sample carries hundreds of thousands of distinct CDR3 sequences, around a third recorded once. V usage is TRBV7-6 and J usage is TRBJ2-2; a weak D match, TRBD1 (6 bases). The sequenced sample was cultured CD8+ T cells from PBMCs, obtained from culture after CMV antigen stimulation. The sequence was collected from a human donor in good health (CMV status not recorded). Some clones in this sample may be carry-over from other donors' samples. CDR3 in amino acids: CASSQGQGRGTGELFF. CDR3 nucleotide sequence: TGTGCCAGCAGCCAGGGGCAGGGGAGAGGAACCGGGGAGCTGTTTTTT.